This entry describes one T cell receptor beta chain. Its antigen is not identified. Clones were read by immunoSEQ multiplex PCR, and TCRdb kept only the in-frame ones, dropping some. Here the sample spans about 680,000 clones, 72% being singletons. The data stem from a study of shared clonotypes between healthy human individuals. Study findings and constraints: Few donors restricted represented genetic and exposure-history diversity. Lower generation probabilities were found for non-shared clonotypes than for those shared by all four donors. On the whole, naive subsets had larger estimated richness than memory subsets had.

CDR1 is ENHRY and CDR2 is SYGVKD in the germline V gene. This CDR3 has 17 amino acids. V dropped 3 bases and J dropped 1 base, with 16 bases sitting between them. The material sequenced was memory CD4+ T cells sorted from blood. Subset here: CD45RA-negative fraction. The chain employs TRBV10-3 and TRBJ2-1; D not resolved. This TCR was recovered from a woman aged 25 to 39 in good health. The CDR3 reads CAISEETGKVSYNEQFF. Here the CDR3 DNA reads TGTGCCATCAGTGAAGAGACCGGTAAAGTTTCCTACAATGAGCAGTTCTTC.